The sequence of this TCR beta chain was determined in a study of spatial heterogeneity in lung cancer. The V gene end was trimmed by 0 bases and the J gene end by 1 base; junction bases not matched to a gene: 2. Germline-derived CDR1 and CDR2 are MNHEY and SMNVEV (reference sequence). The CDR3 sequence is 16 residues long. The time point here: sample taken at primary tumor resection. This clonotype appeared a few times. MiXCR, run by TCRdb on the 5' RACE reads, gives a single entry per CDR3 protein. The sample consists of about 38,000 distinct CDR3 sequences, around 7% of them appearing once. The receptor was isolated from a male donor with early-stage non-small cell lung cancer. The genes are TRBV27 and TRBJ2-2, with TRBD1 matching over 7 bases. This specimen consisted of PBMCs, obtained at surgery. CDR3 loop: CASSLSGQRNTGELFF. CDR3 in DNA: TGTGCCAGCAGTTTATCGGGACAGAGGAACACCGGGGAGCTGTTTTTT.